This TCR beta chain was identified during a study of T cell clonotyping in hematopoietic cell transplantation. The study, taken as a whole, reports: Broader posttransplant TCR repertoire diversity was predicted by graft donor and pretransplant recipient Inverse Simpson Index values.

Recipients were bled about 28 days pretransplant and at posttransplant days 30, 100, 180. Assay used: immunoSEQ multiplex PCR; TCRdb lists only in-frame clones, some missing. The table lists roughly 5,200 clones, around 17% of them singletons. The CDR3 has 15 amino acids. Per the germline V gene, CDR1 is MNHEY and CDR2 is SVGAGI. V was pared by 4 bases and J by 7 bases, with 5 bases of the junction left unmatched. Regarding this clone: What it recognizes is unknown.

The sequence was collected from a male patient aged 18 to 35 who had an allogeneic stem cell transplant, so the T cells may come from the graft donor. Some clones in this sample may be carry-over from other donors' samples. The specimen comprised PBMCs, sampled 180 days after allogeneic stem cell transplant. The chain has TRBV6-5 and TRBJ1-6, with TRBD1 matching over 9 bases. CDR3 DNA: TGTGCCAGCAGTTTTCGACAGGGGGGGAATTCACCCCTCCACTTT. It encodes CASSFRQGGNSPLHF.